These 12 T cell receptor beta chains were sequenced from one sample in a study of regulatory T cells in long-lasting Graves disease. The time point here: newly diagnosed GD, antithyroid drugs for less than 3 months. With RNA extracted from PBMCs as input, the TCR library was made. Arm-PCR with iRepertoire HTBI primers amplified the CDR3 regions for these TCR beta libraries. TCRdb called the multiplex PCR reads again in MiXCR, with one record for every CDR3 protein. The sample contains hundreds of thousands of distinct CDR3 sequences, roughly 13% of which appear only once. The sample also formed part of further work on T cells in Graves' hyperthyroidism and ophthalmopathy.

The source material was peripheral blood mononuclear cells (PBMCs), sampled at new diagnosis, from a patient treated with antithyroid drugs. The receptors were sampled from a man under 40 with Graves disease.

In this sample, this clonotype turned up many times. V and J are TRBV27 and TRBJ2-7; TRBD2 might be the D (6 bases). The CDR3 has 15 amino acids. Trimming took off 5 bases at V and 2 bases at J, with 16 bases between the two ends. The V gene's germline CDR1 is MNHEY and CDR2 SMNVEV (reference sequence). CDR3 residues: CASSRGTLAPYEQYF. CDR3 nucleotides: TGTGCCAGCAGTCGGGGGACTCTAGCCCCCTACGAGCAGTACTTC.

This clonotype has a handful of counts. The J gene is TRBJ1-1, the V gene TRBV20-1, with unresolved D. The CDR3 covers 10 residues. Germline V lookup: CDR1 DFQATT, CDR2 SNEGSKA (reference sequence). The DNA of the CDR3 is TGCAGCGGCAGGAACACTGAAGCTTTCTTT. Amino acid sequence: CSGRNTEAFF.

As regards this clonotype: This may be a read error: a much more frequent sequence differs by one nucleotide. The rearrangement joins TRBV5-1 to TRBJ2-1; the D gene is possibly TRBD2 (5 bases). The germline CDR1 and CDR2 sequences are SGHRS and YFSETQ. This CDR3 has 16 amino acids. In nucleotides, the CDR3 is TGCGCCAGCAGCTTGGTAGGGAGTCTTGGCTACAATGGGCAGTTCTTC. Its protein is CASSLVGSLGYNGQFF.

This clonotype was recorded at least ten times. The genes are TRBV19 and TRBJ1-1; D is uncertain. The germline V gene encodes CDR1 LNHDA and CDR2 SQIVND (reference sequence). Trimming took off 4 bases at V and 0 bases at J, with 6 bases between the two ends. The CDR3 runs 13 residues. In DNA form, the CDR3 reads TGTGCCAGTAGTAGGGTTGTGAACACTGAAGCTTTCTTT. Its translation: CASSRVVNTEAFF.

At least ten counts were recorded for this clonotype. The chain has TRBV25-1 and TRBJ2-1; 8 bases are shared with TRBD2. V dropped 9 bases and J dropped 4; count of bases not matched to a gene: 11. This CDR3 has 15 residues. CDR1 is MGHDK, CDR2 SYGVNS, per germline. CDR3 sequence: CASVGSGSSYNEQFF. In nucleotides, the CDR3 is TGTGCCAGTGTGGGGAGCGGGAGCTCGTACAATGAGCAGTTCTTC.

The chain links TRBV20-1 to TRBJ2-7; TRBD2 matches at 13 bases. The CDR3 runs 14 residues. Per the germline V gene, CDR1 is DFQATT and CDR2 is SNEGSKA (reference sequence). V lost 6 bases and J lost 3; bases outside the gene matches: 5. In DNA form, the CDR3 reads TGCAGTGCAACAGGACTAGCGGGAGACTACGAGCAGTACTTC. It encodes CSATGLAGDYEQYF.

The table lists this clonotype with many counts. V gene TRBV20-1 combines with J gene TRBJ2-3; 7 nucleotides agree with TRBD1. V lost 6 bases, J lost 3 bases, and 18 bases stayed unmatched. CDR1 is DFQATT, CDR2 SNEGSKA, per germline (reference sequence). This CDR3 contains 17 residues. CDR3 nucleotide sequence: TGCAGTGCCACCAGAAGGGGGACAGTAAGAGGTACAGATACGCAGTATTTT. Translated: CSATRRGTVRGTDTQYF.

This clonotype has a count of ten or more. V is TRBV12-3 or TRBV12-4 and J is TRBJ2-7; maybe TRBD2 (6 bases). CDR3 length: 14 residues. Trimming took off 6 bases at V and 2 bases at J, with 14 bases between the two ends. The CDR3 loop is CASSSGRGAYEQYF. The CDR3 region has the DNA TGTGCCAGCAGCTCAGGGCGGGGAGCCTACGAGCAGTACTTC.

A remark on this clonotype: This may arise from a read error, as a much more abundant clone is one base away. CDR3 residues: CGSSVDRAYEQYF. The CDR3 region has the DNA TGTGGCAGCAGCGTAGACAGGGCCTACGAGCAGTACTTC. This chain links TRBV2 with TRBJ2-7; 7 nucleotides align to TRBD1. This CDR3 region has 13 residues. Germline lookup yields CDR1 SNHLY and CDR2 FYNNEI.

The rearrangement links TRBV27 to TRBJ2-2; D assignment may be TRBD1 or TRBD2 (6 bases each). The germline CDR1 and CDR2 sequences are MNHEY and SMNVEV (reference sequence). Between the trimmed V and J ends, which lost 6 bases and 1 base, there was a span of 15 bases. CDR3 size: 16 residues. CDR3 loop: CASSPPGAVNTGELFF. CDR3 sequence (DNA): TGTGCCAGCAGCCCCCCGGGGGCGGTGAACACCGGGGAGCTGTTTTTT.

This clonotype was seen more than once but under ten times. This chain joins TRBV20-1 and TRBJ2-7, with 8 bases matching TRBD1. Germline-derived CDR1 and CDR2 are DFQATT and SNEGSKA (reference sequence). V dropped 1 base and J dropped 6; count of bases not matched to a gene: 8. The CDR3 sequence is 14 residues long. Here the CDR3 reads CSARADRGGGEQYF. The DNA for the CDR3 is TGCAGTGCTAGAGCCGACAGGGGAGGAGGCGAGCAGTACTTC.

This clonotype showed up just a few times. This sequence joins TRBV7-9 and TRBJ1-2; 10 bases line up with TRBD1. Germline V gives CDR1 SEHNR, CDR2 FQNEAQ (reference sequence). After removal of 5 bases from V and 3 bases from J, the junction contained 6 bases not matched to a gene. The CDR3 has 15 residues. The CDR3 loop reads CASSPGQGWHYGYTF. The CDR3 nucleotides read TGTGCCAGCAGCCCGGGACAGGGGTGGCACTATGGCTACACCTTC. Based on the CDR3 plus reference TRBV7-9 and TRBJ1-2, the full variable domain is DTGVSQNPRHKITKRGQNVTFRCDPISEHNRLYWYRQTLGQGPEFLTYFQNEAQLEKSRLLSDRFSAERPKGSFSTLEIQRTEQGDSAMYLCASSPGQGWHYGYTFGSGTRLTVV.